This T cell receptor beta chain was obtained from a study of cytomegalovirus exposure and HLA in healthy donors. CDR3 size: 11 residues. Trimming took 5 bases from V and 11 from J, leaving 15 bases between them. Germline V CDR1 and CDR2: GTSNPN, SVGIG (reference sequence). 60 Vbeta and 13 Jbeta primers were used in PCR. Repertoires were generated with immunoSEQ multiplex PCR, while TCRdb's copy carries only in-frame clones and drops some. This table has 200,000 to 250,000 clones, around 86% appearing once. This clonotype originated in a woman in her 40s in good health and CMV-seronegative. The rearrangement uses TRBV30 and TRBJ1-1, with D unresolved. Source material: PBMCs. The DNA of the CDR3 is TGTGCCTGGGAGGAGCTGAGCGGGGCTTTCTTT. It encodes CAWEELSGAFF.